This T cell receptor beta chain came from a study of T cells in Graves' hyperthyroidism and ophthalmopathy. There are a few counts of this clonotype. The germline CDR1 and CDR2 sequences are MNHNS and SASEGT. Trimming removed 7 bases from V and 4 bases from J, with 16 bases in between. CDR3 length: 14 residues. TCR beta CDR3 regions were amplified from RNA transcripts. HTBI primers were employed in a first-round RT-PCR of the TCR CDR3. TCRdb analysed the multiplex PCR reads with MiXCR anew, one entry per CDR3 protein. In the table there are roughly 530,000 distinct CDR3 sequences, roughly 18% of which are singletons.

The sequencing sample was made of blood. This receptor was obtained from a woman aged 18 to 35 with Graves' ophthalmopathy. This chain joins TRBV6-1 and TRBJ2-5; D gene unclear. As DNA, the CDR3 is TGTGCCAGCAAATGGGGTTCGGAAAGAGAGACCCAGTACTTC. It translates to CASKWGSERETQYF.